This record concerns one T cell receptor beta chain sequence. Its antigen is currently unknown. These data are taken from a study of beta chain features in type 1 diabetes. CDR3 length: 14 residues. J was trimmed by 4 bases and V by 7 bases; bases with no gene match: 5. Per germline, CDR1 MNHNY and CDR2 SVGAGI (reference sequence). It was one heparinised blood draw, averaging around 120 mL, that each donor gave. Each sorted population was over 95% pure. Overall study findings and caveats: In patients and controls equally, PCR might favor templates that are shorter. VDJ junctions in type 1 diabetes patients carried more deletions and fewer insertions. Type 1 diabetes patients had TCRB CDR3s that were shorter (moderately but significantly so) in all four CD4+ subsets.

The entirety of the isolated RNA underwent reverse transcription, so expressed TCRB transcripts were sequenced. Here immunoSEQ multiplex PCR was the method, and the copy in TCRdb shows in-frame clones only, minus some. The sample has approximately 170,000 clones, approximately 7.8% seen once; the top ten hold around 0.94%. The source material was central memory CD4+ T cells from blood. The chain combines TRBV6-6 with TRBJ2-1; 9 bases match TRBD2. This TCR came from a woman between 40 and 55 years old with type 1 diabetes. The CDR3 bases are TGTGCCAGCACCCCTAGCGGGGCATACAATGAGCAGTTCTTC. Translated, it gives CASTPSGAYNEQFF.